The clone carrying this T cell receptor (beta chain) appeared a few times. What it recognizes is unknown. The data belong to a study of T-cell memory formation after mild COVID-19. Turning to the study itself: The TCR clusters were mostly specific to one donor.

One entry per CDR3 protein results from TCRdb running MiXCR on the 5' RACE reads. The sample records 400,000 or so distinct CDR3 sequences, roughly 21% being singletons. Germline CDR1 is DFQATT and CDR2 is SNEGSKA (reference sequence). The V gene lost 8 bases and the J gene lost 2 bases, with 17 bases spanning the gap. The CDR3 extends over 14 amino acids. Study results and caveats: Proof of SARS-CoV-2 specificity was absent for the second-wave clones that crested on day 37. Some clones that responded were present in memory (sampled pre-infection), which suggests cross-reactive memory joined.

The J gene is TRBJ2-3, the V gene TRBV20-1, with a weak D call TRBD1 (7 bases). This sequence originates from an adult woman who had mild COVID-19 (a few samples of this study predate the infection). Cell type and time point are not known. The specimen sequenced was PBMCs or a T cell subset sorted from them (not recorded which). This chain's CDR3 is CSTRRGQYTDTQYF. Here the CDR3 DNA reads TGCAGTACACGGAGGGGACAGTACACAGATACGCAGTATTTT.